The 14 T cell receptor beta chains below all came from one sample that was sequenced in a study of blood T cell repertoires in COVID-19. Repertoires were generated with immunoSEQ multiplex PCR, while TCRdb's copy carries only in-frame clones and drops some. The sample includes 90,000 to 150,000 clones, about 85% of them seen just once. The sample consisted of peripheral blood. The receptors here all came from a man at least 80 years old with acute or convalescent COVID-19.

The V and J genes are TRBV28 and TRBJ2-5, with 12 bases matching TRBD2. The CDR3 length is 15 residues. CDR1 MDHEN and CDR2 SYDVKM come from the germline V gene. With 7 bases clipped from V and 5 bases from J, the junction kept 8 bases outside the gene matches. The CDR3 spells CASTSLAGGGETQYF. The CDR3 DNA sequence: TGTGCCAGCACGTCACTAGCGGGAGGCGGTGAGACCCAGTACTTC.

The V gene is TRBV28, the J gene TRBJ1-2; 7 bases map to TRBD1. CDR3 size: 16 residues. V was pared by 6 bases and J by 3 bases, with 13 bases of the junction left unmatched. The V gene's germline CDR1 is MDHEN and CDR2 SYDVKM. CDR3 bases: TGTGCCAGCAGAAATACGCCAGGGGGGTGGGACTATGGCTACACCTTC. This encodes CASRNTPGGWDYGYTF.

V usage is TRBV28 and J usage is TRBJ1-2; D is possibly TRBD1 (5 bases). The CDR3 loop spans 16 amino acids. V was pared by 1 base and J by 7 bases, with 19 bases between. CDR1 and CDR2 (germline): MDHEN, SYDVKM. The CDR3 reads CASSLLGTQGLGGYTF. The CDR3 DNA follows: TGTGCCAGCAGTTTATTAGGGACTCAAGGGCTTGGTGGCTACACCTTC.

The chain has TRBV5-1 and TRBJ2-3; 9 bases line up with TRBD2. CDR1 and CDR2 from the germline V gene are SGHRS and YFSETQ. Germline trimming cut 2 bases from V and 2 bases from J; bases unmatched to any gene: 12. This CDR3 region has 18 residues. CDR3 sequence: CASSLKTRSGGYTDTQYF. In DNA, the CDR3 is TGCGCCAGCAGCTTAAAGACCCGGAGCGGGGGGTACACAGATACGCAGTATTTT.

The chain carries TRBV28 and TRBJ1-5; 9 bases align to TRBD1. Germline-derived CDR1 and CDR2 are MDHEN and SYDVKM. Trimming cost V 5 bases and J 5 bases; bases outside gene matches: 7. This CDR3 has 15 amino acids. DNA for the CDR3: TGTGCCAGCAGTGCCCAGGGACAGGGATATCAGCCCCAGCATTTT. Protein sequence: CASSAQGQGYQPQHF.

The J gene is TRBJ1-5, the V gene TRBV30, with TRBD1 matching over 7 bases. The ends lost 2 bases at V and 2 bases at J; junction bases unmatched: 9. This CDR3 comprises 16 residues. CDR1 and CDR2 (germline): GTSNPN, SVGIG (reference sequence). The CDR3 reads CAWSPTGVLGNQPQHF. For the CDR3, the DNA is TGTGCCTGGAGTCCAACAGGGGTCTTAGGCAATCAGCCCCAGCATTTT.

The CDR3 reads CASSVGGLAVNEQFF. CDR3 DNA: TGTGCCAGCAGCGTAGGAGGGCTAGCGGTCAATGAGCAGTTCTTC. The chain recombines TRBV9 with TRBJ2-1; TRBD2 matches 7 bases. The CDR3 sequence is 15 residues long. The trim removed 0 bases at V and 6 bases at J, leaving 6 bases unmatched. CDR1 is SGDLS and CDR2 is YYNGEE in the germline V gene. The full variable domain, with the rest looked up from reference TRBV9 and TRBJ2-1, is DSGVTQTPKHLITATGQRVTLRCSPRSGDLSVYWYQQSLDQGLQFLIQYYNGEERAKGNILERFSAQQFPDLHSELNLSSLELGDSALYFCASSVGGLAVNEQFFGPGTRLTVL.

The rearrangement links TRBV12-5 to TRBJ1-6; 8 nucleotides match TRBD1. This CDR3 is 14 amino acids long. V trimming: 4 bases; J trimming: 9 bases; junction bases outside the gene matches: 5. Germline V gene sequence: CDR1 LGHNT, CDR2 FRNRAP. The CDR3 DNA reads as TGTGCTAGTGGTTCTGACAGGGGAGGTTCACCCCTCCACTTT. Translating it yields CASGSDRGGSPLHF.

The chain employs TRBV28 and TRBJ2-7, with 7 bases that match TRBD2. Germline trimming cut 4 bases from V and 0 bases from J; bases unmatched to any gene: 15. The CDR3 contains 18 residues. Germline CDR1 and CDR2: MDHEN and SYDVKM. CDR3 coding DNA: TGTGCCAGCAGTTCCCCACGGTTTAGCGGGTACAGCTCCTACGAGCAGTACTTC. This gives the protein CASSSPRFSGYSSYEQYF.

The genes are TRBV18 and TRBJ1-3; D ambiguous. Trimming took off 6 bases at V and 0 bases at J, with 12 bases between the two ends. The germline V gene encodes CDR1 KGHSH and CDR2 LQKENI. The CDR3 has 15 amino acids. The CDR3 DNA follows: TGTGCCAGCTCGCAGACATTCAACTCTGGAAACACCATATATTTT. This translates into CASSQTFNSGNTIYF.

The gene calls are TRBV11-3 and TRBJ2-3, with D possibly being TRBD2 (6 bases). This CDR3 has 16 residues. Germline V lookup: CDR1 SGHNT, CDR2 YENEEA. V gave up 1 base and J gave up 1 base, with 12 bases separating them. The CDR3 nucleotides are TGTGCCAGCAGCTTAGGTCGGGGGAGTGGCACAGATACGCAGTATTTT. Residues: CASSLGRGSGTDTQYF.

V gene TRBV7-3 combines with J gene TRBJ2-7; D gene uncertain. Trimming removed 1 base from V and 2 bases from J, with 9 bases in between. The CDR3 extends over 14 amino acids. CDR1 SGHTA and CDR2 FQGTGA come from the germline V gene. CDR3 amino acids: CASSLNPGPYEQYF. The CDR3 coding sequence is TGTGCCAGCAGCTTAAACCCGGGTCCCTACGAGCAGTACTTC.

This sequence joins TRBV7-2 and TRBJ2-2; D is possibly TRBD1 (6 bases). The germline gives CDR1 SGHTA, CDR2 FQGNSA. The CDR3 totals 15 residues. With 6 bases removed from V and 0 bases from J, the gap between germline ends came to 11 bases. The CDR3 loop reads CASSRDKANTGELFF. The DNA of the CDR3 is TGTGCCAGCAGTCGGGACAAAGCGAACACCGGGGAGCTGTTTTTT.

This clone appeared a single time. The V gene is TRBV7-3, the J gene TRBJ2-2, with 9 bases lining up with TRBD2. Germline CDR1 SGHTA, CDR2 FQGTGA. The CDR3 length is 16 residues. V trimming: 5 bases; J trimming: 1 base; junction bases outside the gene matches: 5. Here the CDR3 reads CASSHGLARNTGELFF. CDR3 sequence (DNA): TGTGCCAGCAGCCATGGACTAGCGCGGAACACCGGGGAGCTGTTTTTT.